This T cell receptor beta chain came from a study of technical replicates of blood from a few donors. This CDR3 has 15 amino acids. Per germline, CDR1 MGHRA and CDR2 YSYEKL. The J segment lost 4 bases and the V segment lost 3 bases, leaving 8 bases of the junction unmatched. Libraries were prepared by immunoSEQ multiplex PCR; TCRdb keeps only in-frame clonotypes and omits some of them. The sample carries roughly 80,000 clones, about 94% recorded once. The sequence derives from a human donor in good health. The sample comprised T cells isolated from PBMCs. This chain connects TRBV4-1 to TRBJ1-2, with TRBD1 matching over 7 bases. The CDR3 spells CASSQGAGTAYGYTF. Written as DNA, the CDR3 is TGCGCCAGCAGCCAGGGAGCCGGGACAGCCTATGGCTACACCTTC.